Presented here are 16 T cell receptor beta chains from one specimen sequenced in a study of cytomegalovirus exposure and HLA in healthy donors. The PCR used 60 Vbeta and 13 Jbeta primers. TCRdb's copy holds only in-frame clones and misses some; the assay was immunoSEQ multiplex PCR. The sample has some 77,000 clones; 75% are singletons. The source material was PBMCs. The receptors come from a woman aged 40 to 55 in good health and CMV-seronegative.

V is TRBV7-9 and J is TRBJ1-1, with TRBD1 matching over 7 bases. The CDR3 has 14 residues. Looked up from germline, CDR1 is SEHNR and CDR2 is FQNEAQ (reference sequence). With 5 bases clipped from V and 7 bases from J, the junction kept 10 bases outside the gene matches. CDR3 loop: CASSRHVGQVEAFF. The CDR3 DNA follows: TGTGCCAGCAGCCGTCACGTCGGACAGGTTGAAGCTTTCTTT.

CDR3: CASSLGSRGGVDQETQYF. CDR3 in DNA: TGTGCCAGCAGCTTAGGATCTCGGGGCGGGGTCGATCAAGAGACCCAGTACTTC. The J gene is TRBJ2-5, the V gene TRBV7-6; the D gene is possibly TRBD2 (6 bases). Trimming removed 1 base at V and 2 bases at J, with 20 bases between. CDR3 length: 18 residues. Germline CDR1 is SGHVS and CDR2 is FNYEAQ.

This sequence joins TRBV5-6 and TRBJ1-5; possible D gene TRBD1, 6 bases. The CDR3 has 16 residues. V was cut by 1 base and J by 5 bases, with 16 bases left in between. CDR1 is SGHDT and CDR2 is YYEEEE in the germline V gene. The DNA for the CDR3 is TGTGCCAGCAGCTTGAGGGTGCAGGGGAGTTATCAGCCCCAGCATTTT. Amino acid sequence: CASSLRVQGSYQPQHF. Drawing the rest from reference TRBV5-6 and TRBJ1-5, the complete variable domain is DAGVTQSPTHLIKTRGQQVTLRCSPKSGHDTVSWYQQALGQGPQFIFQYYEEEERQRGNFPDRFSGHQFPNYSSELNVNALLLGDSALYLCASSLRVQGSYQPQHFGDGTRLSIL.

J is TRBJ2-5 and V is TRBV4-2; 8 nucleotides line up with TRBD2. The CDR3 length is 18 residues. The germline CDR1 and CDR2 sequences are LGHNA and YNFKEQ. J lost 4 bases, V lost 1 base, and 14 bases had no gene match. The CDR3 here is CASSQVFGGGRPGETQYF. The CDR3 bases are TGTGCCAGCAGCCAAGTCTTCGGGGGGGGGAGGCCGGGAGAGACCCAGTACTTC.

This chain connects TRBV19 to TRBJ2-3; D is perhaps TRBD2 (6 bases). V lost 3 bases and J 1 base, leaving 11 bases between the germline ends. CDR1 LNHDA and CDR2 SQIVND come from the germline V gene (reference sequence). This CDR3 region has 15 residues. CDR3 coding DNA: TGTGCCAGTAGTATGAGGCGGGAAGGCACAGATACGCAGTATTTT. It specifies CASSMRREGTDTQYF.

The CDR3 sequence: CASKAGTGGNTIYF. CDR3 DNA: TGCGCCAGCAAGGCCGGGACAGGTGGAAACACCATATATTTT. This rearrangement joins TRBV5-1 to TRBJ1-3, with 8 bases fitting TRBD1. Germline trimming cut 6 bases from V and 3 bases from J; bases unmatched to any gene: 5. Germline V gene sequence: CDR1 SGHRS, CDR2 YFSETQ. This CDR3 is 14 amino acids long.

The DNA of the CDR3 is TGTGCCAGCAGTTCCGGGACAGGGTCCCTCTATAACTATGGCTACACCTTC. It specifies CASSSGTGSLYNYGYTF. The chain is built from TRBV28 and TRBJ1-2; 9 bases are shared with TRBD1. Trimming took 4 bases from V and 1 from J; bases not matched to a gene: 10. The CDR3 length is 17 residues. Germline values: CDR1 MDHEN, CDR2 SYDVKM.

The J gene is TRBJ2-2, the V gene TRBV5-5, with TRBD2 matching over 8 bases. V lost 4 bases to trimming and J lost 6 bases; unmatched junction nucleotides: 11. CDR3 length: 16 amino acids. The germline gives CDR1 SGHKS, CDR2 YYEKEE (reference sequence). CDR3 in amino acids: CASSARIAGYSGELFF. CDR3 sequence (DNA): TGTGCCAGCAGCGCTCGGATAGCGGGATATTCCGGGGAGCTGTTTTTT.

The J gene is TRBJ2-7, the V gene TRBV5-4; 8 bases map to TRBD1. Germline V lookup: CDR1 SGHNT, CDR2 YYREEE (reference sequence). V was clipped by 0 bases and J by 3 bases; unmatched bases: 8. The CDR3 has 16 residues. CDR3 DNA sequence: TGTGCCAGCAGCTTGGAGGACAGGGACCCTTACTACGAGCAGTACTTC. Its protein is CASSLEDRDPYYEQYF.

The chain carries TRBV19 and TRBJ1-5; D perhaps matches TRBD1 (5 bases). There are 15 residues in the CDR3. Trimming removed 2 bases at V and 0 bases at J, with 8 bases between. CDR1 and CDR2 (germline): LNHDA, SQIVND (reference sequence). DNA for the CDR3: TGTGCCAGTAGTATAAGGGGATATAGCAATCAGCCCCAGCATTTT. Protein: CASSIRGYSNQPQHF.

The chain links TRBV5-1 to TRBJ2-3, with 11 nucleotides matching TRBD2. Germline-derived CDR1 and CDR2 are SGHRS and YFSETQ. Trimming took 0 bases from V and 5 from J; bases not matched to a gene: 5. The CDR3 spans 16 residues. CDR3 in DNA: TGCGCCAGCAGCTTGGTAGCGGGGGGGCGAGGAGATACGCAGTATTTT. Translation gives CASSLVAGGRGDTQYF.

This sequence joins TRBV7-9 and TRBJ1-5, with D tentatively TRBD1 (6 bases). Per germline, CDR1 SEHNR and CDR2 FQNEAQ (reference sequence). The CDR3 consists of 14 residues. The V end lost 5 bases, the J end lost 7 bases, and 15 bases lay between the germline ends. This CDR3 reads CASSHQGIGQPQHF. The DNA for the CDR3 is TGTGCCAGCAGCCACCAGGGGATAGGACAGCCCCAGCATTTT.

V gene TRBV28 combines with J gene TRBJ1-4; weak D call: TRBD1 (6 bases). CDR3 length equals 20 residues. Trimming cost V 6 bases and J 5 bases, with 31 bases left between them. Germline V gene lookup returns CDR1 MDHEN and CDR2 SYDVKM. CDR3 in amino acids: CASRPEPTGQLNYLNEKLFF. CDR3 in DNA: TGTGCCAGCAGACCCGAACCGACGGGACAACTCAACTATTTGAATGAAAAACTGTTTTTT.

The rearrangement joins TRBV15 to TRBJ2-1, with 8 bases that match TRBD2. The V and J ends lost 7 bases and 3 bases, in that order; junction bases with no gene match: 8. Germline CDR1 is LNHNV and CDR2 is YYDKDF (reference sequence). This CDR3 spans 15 amino acids. As DNA, the CDR3 is TGTGCCACCAATACGGTTAGCGGGAACTACAATGAGCAGTTCTTC. Amino acid sequence: CATNTVSGNYNEQFF.

V and J are TRBV5-4 and TRBJ2-7; 9 bases agree with TRBD1. Germline V CDR1 and CDR2: SGHNT, YYREEE (reference sequence). The length of the CDR3 is 14 residues. The V gene end was trimmed by 5 bases and the J gene end by 1 base; junction bases not matched to a gene: 4. DNA for the CDR3: TGTGCCAGCAGTTCACAGGGGGCTTCCTACGAGCAGTACTTC. Its translation: CASSSQGASYEQYF.

The CDR3 loop reads CAWTGGGRWTEAFF. In DNA, the CDR3 is TGTGCCTGGACGGGGGGAGGGAGGTGGACTGAAGCTTTCTTT. This chain connects TRBV30 to TRBJ1-1; D perhaps matches TRBD1 (5 bases). Germline V gives CDR1 GTSNPN, CDR2 SVGIG (reference sequence). V was clipped by 4 bases and J by 5 bases, with 17 bases between them. The CDR3 loop spans 14 amino acids.